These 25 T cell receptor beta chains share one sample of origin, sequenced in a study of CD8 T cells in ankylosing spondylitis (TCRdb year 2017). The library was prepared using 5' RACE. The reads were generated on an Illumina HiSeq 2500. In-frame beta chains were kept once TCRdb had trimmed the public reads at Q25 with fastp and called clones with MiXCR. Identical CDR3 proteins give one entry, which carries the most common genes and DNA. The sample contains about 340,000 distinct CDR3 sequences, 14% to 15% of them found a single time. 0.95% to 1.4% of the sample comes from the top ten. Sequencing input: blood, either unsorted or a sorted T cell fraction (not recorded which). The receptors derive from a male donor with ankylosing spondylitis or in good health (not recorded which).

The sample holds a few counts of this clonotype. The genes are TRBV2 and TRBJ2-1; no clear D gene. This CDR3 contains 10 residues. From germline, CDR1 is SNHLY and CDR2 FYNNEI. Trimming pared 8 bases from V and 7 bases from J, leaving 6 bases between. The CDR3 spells CASFGNEQFF. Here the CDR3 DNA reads TGTGCCAGCTTTGGGAATGAGCAGTTCTTC.

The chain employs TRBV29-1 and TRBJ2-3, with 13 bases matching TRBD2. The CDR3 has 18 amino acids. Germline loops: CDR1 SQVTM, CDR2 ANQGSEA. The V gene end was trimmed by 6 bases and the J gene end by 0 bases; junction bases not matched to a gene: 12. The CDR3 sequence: CSVLLTSGGPRSTDTQYF. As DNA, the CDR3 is TGCAGCGTCCTTCTGACTAGCGGGGGGCCGCGAAGCACAGATACGCAGTATTTT.

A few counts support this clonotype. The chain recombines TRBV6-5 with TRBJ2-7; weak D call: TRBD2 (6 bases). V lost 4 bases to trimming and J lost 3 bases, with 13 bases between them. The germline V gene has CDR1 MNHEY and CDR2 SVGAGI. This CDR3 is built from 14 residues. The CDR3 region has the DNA TGTGCCAGCAGTTCGGGACCGGGACTCTACGAGCAGTACTTC. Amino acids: CASSSGPGLYEQYF.

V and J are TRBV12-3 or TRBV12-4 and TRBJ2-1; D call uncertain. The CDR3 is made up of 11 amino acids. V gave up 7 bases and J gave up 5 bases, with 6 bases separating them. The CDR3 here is CASKENNEQFF. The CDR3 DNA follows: TGTGCCAGCAAAGAGAACAATGAGCAGTTCTTC.

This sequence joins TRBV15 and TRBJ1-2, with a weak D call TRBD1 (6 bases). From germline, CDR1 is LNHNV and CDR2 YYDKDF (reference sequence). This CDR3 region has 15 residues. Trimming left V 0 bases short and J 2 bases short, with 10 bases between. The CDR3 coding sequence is TGTGCCACCAGCAGAGAAAATACAGGGAACTATGGCTACACCTTC. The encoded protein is CATSRENTGNYGYTF.

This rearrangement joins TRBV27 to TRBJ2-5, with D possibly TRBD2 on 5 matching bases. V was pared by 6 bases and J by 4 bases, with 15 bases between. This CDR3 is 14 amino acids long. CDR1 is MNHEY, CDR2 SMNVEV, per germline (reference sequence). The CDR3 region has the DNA TGTGCCAGCAGCCATAGCGTCAGCACAGAGACCCAGTACTTC. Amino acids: CASSHSVSTETQYF.

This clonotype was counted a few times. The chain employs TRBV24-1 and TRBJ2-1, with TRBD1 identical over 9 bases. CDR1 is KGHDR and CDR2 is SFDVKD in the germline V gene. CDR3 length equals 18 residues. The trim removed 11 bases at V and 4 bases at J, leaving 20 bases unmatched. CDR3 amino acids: CAIKETRRTGDIYNEQFF. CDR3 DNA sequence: TGTGCCATTAAAGAGACTCGAAGGACAGGGGATATATACAATGAGCAGTTCTTC.

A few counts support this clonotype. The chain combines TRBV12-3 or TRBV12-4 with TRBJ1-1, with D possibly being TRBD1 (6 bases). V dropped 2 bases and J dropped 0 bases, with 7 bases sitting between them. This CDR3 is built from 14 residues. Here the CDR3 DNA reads TGTGCCAGCAGTTTAAAGGGGGTGAACACTGAAGCTTTCTTT. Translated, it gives CASSLKGVNTEAFF.

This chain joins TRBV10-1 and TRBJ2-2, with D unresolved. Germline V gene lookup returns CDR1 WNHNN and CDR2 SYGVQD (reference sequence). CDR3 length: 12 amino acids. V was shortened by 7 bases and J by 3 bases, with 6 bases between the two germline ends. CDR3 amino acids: CASIPYTGELFF. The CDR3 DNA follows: TGCGCCAGCATTCCCTACACCGGGGAGCTGTTTTTT.

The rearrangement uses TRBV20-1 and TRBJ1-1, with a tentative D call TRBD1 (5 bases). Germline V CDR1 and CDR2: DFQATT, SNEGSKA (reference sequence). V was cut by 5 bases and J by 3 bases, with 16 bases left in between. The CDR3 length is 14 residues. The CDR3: CSARDAGRDTEAFF. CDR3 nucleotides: TGCAGTGCTCGGGACGCCGGGAGGGACACTGAAGCTTTCTTT.

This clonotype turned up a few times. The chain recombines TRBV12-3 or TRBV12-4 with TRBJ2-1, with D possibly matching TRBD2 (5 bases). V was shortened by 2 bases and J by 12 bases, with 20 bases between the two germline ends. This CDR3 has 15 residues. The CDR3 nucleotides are TGTGCCAGCAGTTTACCCCGCACATACACTAGTGTGCAGTTCTTC. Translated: CASSLPRTYTSVQFF.

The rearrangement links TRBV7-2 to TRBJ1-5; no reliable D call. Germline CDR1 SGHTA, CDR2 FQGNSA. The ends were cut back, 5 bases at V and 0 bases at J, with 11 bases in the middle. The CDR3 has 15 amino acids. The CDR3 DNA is TGTGCCAGCAGCATCGCCACTTATAGCAATCAGCCCCAGCATTTT. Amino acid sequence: CASSIATYSNQPQHF.

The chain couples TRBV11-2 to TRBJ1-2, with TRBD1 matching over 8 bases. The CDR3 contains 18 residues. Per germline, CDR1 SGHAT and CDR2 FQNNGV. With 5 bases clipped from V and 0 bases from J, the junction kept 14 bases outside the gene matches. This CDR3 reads CASSLAGTGVCSNYGYTF. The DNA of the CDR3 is TGTGCCAGCAGCCTCGCCGGGACAGGTGTTTGTTCTAACTATGGCTACACCTTC.

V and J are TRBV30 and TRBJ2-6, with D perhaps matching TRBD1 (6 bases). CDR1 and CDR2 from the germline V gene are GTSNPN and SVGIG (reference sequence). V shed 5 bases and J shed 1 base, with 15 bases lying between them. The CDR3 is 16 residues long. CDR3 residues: CAWSIRGGSGANVLTF. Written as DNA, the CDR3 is TGTGCCTGGTCCATTAGAGGGGGTTCTGGGGCCAACGTCCTGACTTTC.

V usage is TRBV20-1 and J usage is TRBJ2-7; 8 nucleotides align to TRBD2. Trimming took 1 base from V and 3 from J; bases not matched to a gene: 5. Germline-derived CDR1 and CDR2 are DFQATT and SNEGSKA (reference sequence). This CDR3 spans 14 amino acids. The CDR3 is CSARGPSGLYEQYF. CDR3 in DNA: TGCAGTGCTAGAGGGCCTAGCGGGCTCTACGAGCAGTACTTC.

CDR3 amino acids: CASSSGGQQDEQYF. The CDR3 region has the DNA TGCGCCAGCAGCTCCGGTGGACAGCAGGACGAGCAGTACTTC. The chain links TRBV5-1 to TRBJ2-7; D perhaps matches TRBD1 (6 bases). The ends were cut back, 3 bases at V and 5 bases at J, with 15 bases in the middle. The CDR3 sequence is 14 residues long. Germline values: CDR1 SGHRS, CDR2 YFSETQ.

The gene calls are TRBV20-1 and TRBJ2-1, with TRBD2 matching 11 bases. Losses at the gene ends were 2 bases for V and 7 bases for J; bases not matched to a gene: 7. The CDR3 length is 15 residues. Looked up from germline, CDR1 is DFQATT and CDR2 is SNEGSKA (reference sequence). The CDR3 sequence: CSARLAGGLKNEQFF. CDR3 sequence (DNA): TGCAGTGCTAGACTAGCGGGGGGCCTAAAAAATGAGCAGTTCTTC.

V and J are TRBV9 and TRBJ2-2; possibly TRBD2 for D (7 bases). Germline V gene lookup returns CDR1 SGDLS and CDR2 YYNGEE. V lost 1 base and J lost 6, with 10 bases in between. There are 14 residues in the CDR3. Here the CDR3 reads CASSVRGAAGELFF. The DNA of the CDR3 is TGTGCCAGCAGCGTACGGGGGGCGGCCGGGGAGCTGTTTTTT.

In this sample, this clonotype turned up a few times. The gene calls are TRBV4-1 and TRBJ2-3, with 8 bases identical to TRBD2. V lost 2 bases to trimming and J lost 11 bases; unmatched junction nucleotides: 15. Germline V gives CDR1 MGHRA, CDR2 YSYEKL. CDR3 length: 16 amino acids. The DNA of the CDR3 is TGCGCCAGCAGCCAACCCCGGGAGGGCCGGCCGACAATGCAGTATTTT. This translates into CASSQPREGRPTMQYF.

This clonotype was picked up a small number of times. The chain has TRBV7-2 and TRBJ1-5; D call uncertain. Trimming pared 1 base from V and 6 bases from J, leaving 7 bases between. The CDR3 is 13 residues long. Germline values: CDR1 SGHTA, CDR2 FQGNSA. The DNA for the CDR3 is TGTGCCAGCAGCTTAGACGTAGTTCAGCCCCAGCATTTT. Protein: CASSLDVVQPQHF.

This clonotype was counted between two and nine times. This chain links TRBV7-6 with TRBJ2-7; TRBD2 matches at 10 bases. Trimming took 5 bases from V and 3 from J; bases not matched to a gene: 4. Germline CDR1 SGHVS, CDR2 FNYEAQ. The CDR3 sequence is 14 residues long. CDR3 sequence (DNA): TGTGCCAGCAGCCGGACTAGCGGTCGCTACGAGCAGTACTTC. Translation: CASSRTSGRYEQYF.

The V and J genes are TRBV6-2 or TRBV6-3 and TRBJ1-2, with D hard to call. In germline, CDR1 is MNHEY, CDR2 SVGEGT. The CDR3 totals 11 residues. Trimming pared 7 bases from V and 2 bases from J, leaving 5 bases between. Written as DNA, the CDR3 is TGTGCCAGCACTGACAACTATGGCTACACCTTC. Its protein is CASTDNYGYTF.

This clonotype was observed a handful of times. CDR3: CASKRLAGNNEQFF. Written as DNA, the CDR3 is TGTGCCAGCAAGCGACTAGCGGGTAACAATGAGCAGTTCTTC. The chain recombines TRBV6-1 with TRBJ2-1, with TRBD2 identical over 10 bases. CDR3 size: 14 residues. V shed 7 bases, J shed 5 bases, and the junction held 5 bases outside the gene matches. The germline V gene has CDR1 MNHNS and CDR2 SASEGT.

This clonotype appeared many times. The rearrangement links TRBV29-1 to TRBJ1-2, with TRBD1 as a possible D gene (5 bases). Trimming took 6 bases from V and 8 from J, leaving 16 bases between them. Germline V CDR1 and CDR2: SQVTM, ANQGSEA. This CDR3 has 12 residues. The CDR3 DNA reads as TGCAGCGTGGCTCCTGGGGGGGGAGGCTACACCTTC. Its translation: CSVAPGGGGYTF.

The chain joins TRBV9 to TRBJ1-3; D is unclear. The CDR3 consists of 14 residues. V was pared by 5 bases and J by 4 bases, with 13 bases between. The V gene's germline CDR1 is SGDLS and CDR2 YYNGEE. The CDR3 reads CASRGPDYGNTIYF. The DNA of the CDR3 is TGTGCCAGCAGGGGCCCCGATTACGGAAACACCATATATTTT. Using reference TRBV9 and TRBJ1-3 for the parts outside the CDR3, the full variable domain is DSGVTQTPKHLITATGQRVTLRCSPRSGDLSVYWYQQSLDQGLQFLIQYYNGEERAKGNILERFSAQQFPDLHSELNLSSLELGDSALYFCASRGPDYGNTIYFGEGSWLTVV.